The 32 T cell receptor beta chains in this list originate from one sample, sequenced in a study of T-cell reconstitution after alpha-beta-depleted transplantation in children. Findings and caveats of the study: T cells produced anew were the main source of T-cell counts and diversity one year after transplant.

No antigen has been assigned to these receptors. Unique molecular identifiers tagged the TCRbeta library. Using its own MiXCR run on the PCR reads, TCRdb lists one record per CDR3 protein. The table shows about 300,000 distinct CDR3 sequences, with approximately 7.3% occurring only once. The starting material was peripheral blood, obtained 360 days after TCRalphabeta/CD19-depleted stem cell transplant. These receptors came from a female patient between 2 and 15 years old who had a stem cell transplant for Fanconi anemia, so the T cells may come from the graft donor.

This clonotype was counted ten times or more. This chain uses TRBV28 with TRBJ1-2, with D hard to call. The V end lost 5 bases, the J end lost 6 bases, and 19 bases lay between the germline ends. Germline CDR1 MDHEN, CDR2 SYDVKM. CDR3 length: 15 amino acids. As DNA, the CDR3 is TGTGCCAGCAGTGTCCCTATGGGAGGGCATAATGGCTACACCTTC. It yields the protein CASSVPMGGHNGYTF.

This clonotype was observed a handful of times. The gene calls are TRBV3-1 and TRBJ1-1; unclear D gene. V gave up 4 bases and J gave up 0 bases, with 24 bases separating them. The CDR3 runs 19 residues. From germline, CDR1 is LGHDT and CDR2 YNNKEL (reference sequence). Here the CDR3 DNA reads TGTGCCAGCAGCCCCTCGAATCGACCGGCCTTCCGGATGAACACTGAAGCTTTCTTT. Its translation: CASSPSNRPAFRMNTEAFF.

Many counts were recorded for this clonotype. J is TRBJ1-6 and V is TRBV6-5; D is undetermined. V was shortened by 2 bases and J by 15 bases, with 11 bases between the two germline ends. The germline CDR1 and CDR2 sequences are MNHEY and SVGAGI. The CDR3 has 12 residues. This chain's CDR3 is CASSYRQGGLHF. For the CDR3, the DNA is TGTGCCAGCAGTTACCGGCAAGGTGGCCTCCACTTT.

At least ten counts were recorded for this clonotype. J is TRBJ2-4 and V is TRBV24-1, with D maybe TRBD1 (6 bases). Trimming cost V 4 bases and J 15 bases, with 21 bases left between them. There are 14 residues in the CDR3. Per the germline V gene, CDR1 is KGHDR and CDR2 is SFDVKD. The CDR3 region is CATSDDGRGPGRYF. The CDR3 DNA sequence: TGTGCCACCAGTGACGACGGCAGGGGCCCCGGGCGGTACTTC.

This clonotype was detected only a few times. This chain uses TRBV6-1 with TRBJ2-1; no reliable D call. This CDR3 has 13 residues. V was trimmed by 9 bases and J by 8 bases, leaving 17 bases between them. CDR1 is MNHNS and CDR2 is SASEGT in the germline V gene. The CDR3 loop is CASPKTGLDEQFF. In DNA form, the CDR3 reads TGTGCCAGTCCTAAGACCGGGTTGGATGAGCAGTTCTTC.

The J gene is TRBJ2-7, the V gene TRBV7-2, with D tentatively TRBD2 (6 bases). The germline V and J ends were trimmed by 1 base and 2 bases, with 12 bases remaining between them. The CDR3 length is 15 residues. Germline-derived CDR1 and CDR2 are SGHTA and FQGNSA. CDR3 bases: TGTGCCAGCAGCTTAGGACGGCGGGGCCCCTACGAGCAGTACTTC. Translation gives CASSLGRRGPYEQYF.

This clonotype was recorded many times. The chain has TRBV12-3 or TRBV12-4 and TRBJ2-2, with D hard to call. CDR3 length: 13 residues. V was pared by 2 bases and J by 6 bases, with 7 bases between. Here the CDR3 DNA reads TGTGCCAGCAGTTTACTCGGTCCCGGGGAGCTGTTTTTT. Protein product: CASSLLGPGELFF.

In regard to this clonotype: A much larger clone differs from this one at a single base, so this may be a read error. This chain links TRBV10-1 with TRBJ2-2, with a weak D call TRBD2 (6 bases). CDR1 is WNHNN, CDR2 SYGVQD, per germline (reference sequence). The CDR3 is 14 amino acids. This chain's CDR3 is CASSLTSSVGVLFF. The DNA of the CDR3 is TGCGCCAGCAGTCTAACTAGCTCGGTCGGGGTGCTGTTTTTT.

This clonotype came up once. A read error may be the cause here, since a much bigger clone is one base away. The V gene is TRBV29-1, the J gene TRBJ2-1; the match to TRBD1 covers 8 bases. V lost 7 bases to trimming and J lost 1 base; unmatched junction nucleotides: 6. Germline assignment: CDR1 SQVTM and CDR2 ANQGSEA. This CDR3 is 14 amino acids long. For the CDR3, the DNA is TGCAGCGCCAGGGGGCAGGGGTCCTACAATGAGCAGTTCTTC. It specifies CSARGQGSYNEQFF.

The V call is TRBV20-1, the J call TRBJ1-2, with TRBD1 matching over 8 bases. Germline trimming cut 3 bases from V and 5 bases from J; bases unmatched to any gene: 8. The CDR3 is made up of 14 amino acids. Germline CDR1 reads DFQATT; CDR2 reads SNEGSKA (reference sequence). CDR3 DNA sequence: TGCAGTGCTAGCACTCGGGACAGGTGGTATGGCTACACCTTC. Its translation: CSASTRDRWYGYTF.

Only a few counts were recorded for this clonotype. CDR3 residues: CASSFPRGFGDEQYF. The CDR3 region has the DNA TGTGCCAGCAGTTTCCCCCGGGGATTTGGTGACGAGCAGTACTTC. The chain couples TRBV28 to TRBJ2-7; TRBD2 might be the D (5 bases). Germline lookup yields CDR1 MDHEN and CDR2 SYDVKM. V lost 3 bases and J 5 bases, leaving 17 bases between the germline ends. CDR3 length equals 15 residues.

This clonotype has at least ten counts. The J gene is TRBJ2-3, the V gene TRBV6-4; unclear D gene. Per germline, CDR1 MRHNA and CDR2 SNTAGT. Trimming removed 3 bases at V and 0 bases at J, with 13 bases between. The CDR3 contains 16 residues. The CDR3 here is CASSEVLGWSTDTQYF. The CDR3 DNA is TGTGCCAGCAGTGAGGTTTTGGGGTGGAGCACAGATACGCAGTATTTT.

This clonotype was picked up a small number of times. The chain links TRBV7-9 to TRBJ2-7, with D uncertain. The V end was cut by 6 bases, the J end by 6 bases, with 12 bases between. Germline V gives CDR1 SEHNR, CDR2 FQNEAQ (reference sequence). The CDR3 has 12 amino acids. The CDR3 here is CASSSTRAEQYF. The CDR3 DNA is TGTGCCAGCAGTTCTACTCGGGCCGAGCAGTACTTC. The whole variable domain, remainder taken from reference TRBV7-9 and TRBJ2-7, is DTGVSQNPRHKITKRGQNVTFRCDPISEHNRLYWYRQTLGQGPEFLTYFQNEAQLEKSRLLSDRFSAERPKGSFSTLEIQRTEQGDSAMYLCASSSTRAEQYFGPGTRLTVT.

This clonotype was detected ten times or more. The chain joins TRBV5-1 to TRBJ2-1; 7 positions match TRBD1. V trimming: 4 bases; J trimming: 4 bases; junction bases outside the gene matches: 5. CDR1 is SGHRS and CDR2 is YFSETQ in the germline V gene. The CDR3 totals 14 residues. CDR3 nucleotides: TGCGCCAGCAGCCCCCAGACAGGGTACAATGAGCAGTTCTTC. Its translation: CASSPQTGYNEQFF.

The chain has TRBV18 and TRBJ2-3, with 10 bases lining up with TRBD2. Per germline, CDR1 KGHSH and CDR2 LQKENI. The J segment lost 6 bases and the V segment lost 1 base, leaving 10 bases of the junction unmatched. This CDR3 region has 17 residues. CDR3 loop: CASSPQGNSGGLDTQYF. CDR3 DNA sequence: TGTGCCAGCTCACCACAAGGCAATAGCGGGGGGCTGGATACGCAGTATTTT.

This clonotype came up a few times. The V gene is TRBV7-8, the J gene TRBJ2-7; D gene uncertain. CDR3 length: 13 residues. Per the germline V gene, CDR1 is SGHVS and CDR2 is FQNEAQ. V lost 1 base and J lost 5, with 9 bases in between. The CDR3 spells CASSLGSRNEQYV. The CDR3 DNA follows: TGTGCCAGCAGCTTAGGATCAAGGAACGAGCAGTACGTC.

Ten or more counts support this clonotype. The chain carries TRBV11-2 and TRBJ2-1; D is tentatively TRBD1 or TRBD2 (5 bases each). This CDR3 spans 14 amino acids. The germline CDR1 and CDR2 sequences are SGHAT and FQNNGV. The V gene lost 6 bases and the J gene lost 8 bases, with 17 bases spanning the gap. CDR3 bases: TGTGCCAGCAGATACCCCGCCGGGGCGGATGAGCAGTTCTTC. Its protein is CASRYPAGADEQFF. The full variable domain, its missing parts supplied by reference TRBV11-2 and TRBJ2-1, is EAGVAQSPRYKIIEKRQSVAFWCNPISGHATLYWYQQILGQGPKLLIQFQNNGVVDDSQLPKDRFSAERLKGVDSTLKIQPAKLEDSAVYLCASRYPAGADEQFFGPGTRLTVL.

The chain carries TRBV28 and TRBJ2-2; D is unresolved. V dropped 1 base and J dropped 7 bases, with 19 bases sitting between them. CDR1 and CDR2 (germline): MDHEN, SYDVKM. This CDR3 is built from 17 residues. The CDR3 sequence is CASSLFLSGRRSGELFF. In nucleotides, the CDR3 is TGTGCCAGCAGTTTATTCCTGTCAGGCCGAAGGAGCGGGGAGCTGTTTTTT.

A few counts support this clonotype. This sequence joins TRBV7-9 and TRBJ2-5; perhaps D is TRBD1 or TRBD2 (7 bases each). Germline V gene lookup returns CDR1 SEHNR and CDR2 FQNEAQ (reference sequence). Trimming stripped 6 bases from V and 5 bases from J, with 19 bases between. This CDR3 has 15 residues. This chain's CDR3 is CASSYTNRGGETQYF. CDR3 in DNA: TGTGCCAGCAGTTACACAAACAGGGGAGGGGAGACCCAGTACTTC.

This clonotype showed up many times. The V and J genes are TRBV20-1 and TRBJ2-3, with unresolved D. V lost 0 bases, J lost 4 bases, and 17 bases lay in between. Germline V gives CDR1 DFQATT, CDR2 SNEGSKA (reference sequence). This CDR3 contains 16 residues. The CDR3 loop reads CSARDLPGKEPDTQYF. The CDR3 coding sequence is TGCAGTGCTAGAGATCTACCAGGAAAGGAACCAGATACGCAGTATTTT.

This clonotype was picked up a small number of times. The rearrangement links TRBV5-4 to TRBJ2-3; D gene uncertain. With 4 bases removed from V and 2 bases from J, the gap between germline ends came to 14 bases. The CDR3 totals 15 residues. Germline CDR1 and CDR2: SGHNT and YYREEE (reference sequence). CDR3 protein: CASSRVLDPTDTQYF. CDR3 nucleotide sequence: TGTGCCAGCAGCAGGGTCCTTGATCCCACAGATACGCAGTATTTT.

This chain's CDR3 is CASSNGLPQHF. DNA of the CDR3: TGTGCCAGTAGTAATGGTCTACCCCAGCATTTT. The rearrangement uses TRBV19 and TRBJ1-5; D remains ambiguous. The CDR3 has 11 residues. V was shortened by 4 bases and J by 10 bases, with 8 bases between the two germline ends. Germline V gives CDR1 LNHDA, CDR2 SQIVND (reference sequence). Full variable domain (missing parts from reference TRBV19 and TRBJ1-5): DGGITQSPKYLFRKEGQNVTLSCEQNLNHDAMYWYRQDPGQGLRLIYYSQIVNDFQKGDIAEGYSVSREKKESFPLTVTSAQKNPTAFYLCASSNGLPQHFGDGTRLSIL.

This clonotype has ten or more counts. The chain recombines TRBV6-2 or TRBV6-3 with TRBJ1-1; D gene unclear. V was shortened by 2 bases and J by 3 bases, with 4 bases between the two germline ends. Germline CDR1 and CDR2: MNHEY and SVGEGT. CDR3 length equals 12 residues. The CDR3 here is CASSYPHTEAFF. The CDR3 DNA reads as TGTGCCAGCAGTTACCCGCACACTGAAGCTTTCTTT.

This clonotype has just a few counts. V usage is TRBV28 and J usage is TRBJ2-4; 15 positions match TRBD2. The CDR3 is 15 amino acids. V was clipped by 6 bases and J by 7 bases; unmatched bases: 4. Germline CDR1 reads MDHEN; CDR2 reads SYDVKM. The CDR3 DNA follows: TGTGCCAGCAGAGCCGGGACTAGCGGGGGGAACATTCAGTACTTC. Protein product: CASRAGTSGGNIQYF.

This clonotype has a count of ten or more. The chain joins TRBV29-1 to TRBJ2-3; D is undetermined. The ends were cut back, 0 bases at V and 2 bases at J, with 18 bases in the middle. This CDR3 is built from 17 residues. Germline lookup yields CDR1 SQVTM and CDR2 ANQGSEA. In DNA form, the CDR3 reads TGCAGCGTTGAAGATTTGGTAACTCTTGGGGACACAGATACGCAGTATTTT. Translating gives CSVEDLVTLGDTDTQYF.

This clonotype was counted ten times or more. The CDR3 sequence is CASSYTGAPTYEQYF. The CDR3, as DNA: TGTGCCAGCAGTTACACAGGGGCACCAACCTACGAGCAGTACTTC. The chain uses TRBV6-5 and TRBJ2-7; TRBD1 aligns across 7 bases. Trimming cost V 2 bases and J 2 bases; bases outside gene matches: 6. Per the germline V gene, CDR1 is MNHEY and CDR2 is SVGAGI. This CDR3 has 15 amino acids.

This clonotype was found a few times. This chain connects TRBV20-1 to TRBJ1-2; 8 bases line up with TRBD1. Germline trimming cut 6 bases from V and 3 bases from J; bases unmatched to any gene: 9. The CDR3 totals 14 residues. Germline CDR1 reads DFQATT; CDR2 reads SNEGSKA (reference sequence). The CDR3 DNA reads as TGCAGTGCCAGGGGGCGGGGTAAGGACTATGGCTACACCTTC. It codes for CSARGRGKDYGYTF.

This clonotype was seen many times. The chain links TRBV24-1 to TRBJ1-2; 7 nucleotides match TRBD1. The CDR3 is 8 amino acids. CDR1 is KGHDR and CDR2 is SFDVKD in the germline V gene. The V gene end was trimmed by 12 bases and the J gene end by 12 bases; junction bases not matched to a gene: 3. As DNA, the CDR3 is TGTGCCGATGACAGGGACACCTTC. Protein: CADDRDTF.

The V gene is TRBV5-8, the J gene TRBJ1-5; no reliable D call. This CDR3 spans 13 amino acids. Per the germline V gene, CDR1 is SGHTS and CDR2 is YDEGEE. V was cut by 0 bases and J by 3 bases, with 4 bases left in between. CDR3 in DNA: TGTGCCAGCAGCTTGGCCATCAATCAGCCCCAGCATTTT. This sequence encodes CASSLAINQPQHF.

In this sample, this clonotype turned up many times. The V call is TRBV20-1, the J call TRBJ2-2; 9 bases are shared with TRBD2. CDR3 length: 16 amino acids. Germline V gene sequence: CDR1 DFQATT, CDR2 SNEGSKA (reference sequence). Trimming took 2 bases from V and 2 from J; bases not matched to a gene: 6. The CDR3 reads CSARWLAGANTGELFF. In DNA form, the CDR3 reads TGCAGTGCTAGATGGTTAGCGGGGGCCAACACCGGGGAGCTGTTTTTT.

The rearrangement links TRBV6-1 to TRBJ1-2; D gene uncertain. Germline V gene data show CDR1 as MNHNS and CDR2 as SASEGT. V lost 7 bases and J 3 bases, leaving 9 bases between the germline ends. The CDR3 spans 12 residues. The CDR3 loop reads CASTDTDYGYTF. The CDR3 region has the DNA TGTGCCAGCACCGATACCGACTATGGCTACACCTTC.

V is TRBV27 and J is TRBJ2-2, with 9 bases aligning to TRBD1. The CDR3 runs 16 residues. V shed 4 bases and J 6 bases; nucleotides not matched to a gene: 9. The germline CDR1 and CDR2 sequences are MNHEY and SMNVEV (reference sequence). CDR3 bases: TGTGCCAGCAGTTCATACCCGGGACAGGGTTCCGGGGAGCTGTTTTTT. Its translation: CASSSYPGQGSGELFF.